This T cell receptor beta chain is drawn from a study of T cell responses to AZD1222 COVID-19 vaccine. TCRdb keeps only in-frame clones here, not all; method: immunoSEQ multiplex PCR. The sample includes about 130,000 clones, about 90% seen only once; the top ten take 18%. With regard to this clone: The target antigen is unknown.

Regarding the study as a whole: Only after the peak T cell response were repertoires sampled. CD4 TCRs associated with vaccination spanned spike, dominating at 160-218 and 743-854. Baseline seropositives among AZD1222 recipients totaled only 5 to 7. Most donors were white British, females outnumbered males, and clonal diversity was possibly underestimated.

Germline values: CDR1 SGHAT, CDR2 FQNNGV. The CDR3 length is 15 residues. V was pared by 5 bases and J by 2 bases, with 16 bases between. The sample in question was peripheral blood, obtained on day 0 of MenACWY control vaccination. The receptor comes from an adult in good health. This sequence joins TRBV11-2 and TRBJ2-7; a possible D gene is TRBD1 (6 bases). Here the CDR3 reads CASSHTGTTTYEQYF. The CDR3, as DNA: TGTGCCAGCAGCCATACCGGGACAACGACCTACGAGCAGTACTTC.